This TCR beta chain was sequenced during a study of long-term antiretroviral therapy in people with HIV (dated by TCRdb to about 2022). About the study as a whole: The earliest samples were collected approximately a decade before the 2015 WHO recommendation for immediate ART, a period when ART was typically delayed until CD4 counts fell. A retrospective serial study tested whether ART initiation and durable HIV suppression were associated with changes in peripheral blood TRB repertoire composition and diversity. The cohort contributed 150 to 200 cryopreserved PBMC samples from around 33 adults with confirmed HIV infection, collected serially over a mean of around 6 years (range 1-12). About 40% of the 30 participants with HIV were female. No cross-contamination during QIAcube processing was seen in test extractions of a monoclonal T-cell line run alongside 30 to 35 polyclonal samples. Study-wide findings and limitations: The samples were dated from about 2004 to 2017, and the ART regimens that were used may be less effective than current ART regimens. Because cell numbers in pre-ART samples were limited, unsorted PBMC were profiled instead of sorted CD4+ and CD8+ T cells. Because PBMC availability was limited, only the TCR beta chain was sequenced, with no alpha chain pairing. Compared with controls, HIV repertoires had narrower CDR3 length ranges, and the network structure pointed to an antigen-experienced repertoire that shifted only slightly toward naive after ART. Inferences about post-ART repertoire changes were limited because no data were available on ART adherence, viral resistance or therapy changes. Expanded TRB clones identified before ART initiation dominated the repertoire at all time points, although this dominance fluctuated and declined in many PLHIV after ART. ART initiation was associated with a significant increase in TRB diversity, but diversity stayed significantly below transplant donor controls even after long-term ART.

The immunoSEQ hsTCRB v3.0 assay was used at survey level resolution to sequence the TRB variable region. A depth of roughly 35,000-55,000 T-cell genomes per sample was targeted for TRB sequencing. An Illumina MiSeq with a v3 150-cycle kit was used to sequence the pooled TRB libraries. The original pipeline was this. Repertoire analysis was performed in R inside a reproducible Nextflow workflow that covered QC, data transformation and analysis. LymphoSeq2, an R package for exploring AIRR-Seq data, was used to implement the custom analyses. Several samples yielding fewer than 5000 total TRB sequences were excluded, leaving 188 analyzed HIV repertoires. Of the roughly 180 retained HIV repertoires, roughly 61 were collected before and more than 120 after ART initiation. Repertoires were downsampled to 5000 TRB nucleotide sequences, with summary statistics averaged over 100 downsampling iterations. The analysis kept only TRB sequences whose CDR3 regions were at least seven amino acids long. A Shannon entropy-derived clonality score and the Gini coefficient were used to measure diversity. Repertoire networks linked the top 5000 CDR3 amino acid sequences whenever two sequences differed by an edit distance of one. GLIPH2 predicted antigen specificity groups and MHC restriction for TRB CDR3 amino acid sequences. CDR3 amino acid sequences were matched against VDJdb and McPAS-TCR to flag known CMV, EBV, HIV or tissue antigen associations. Pre-ART, post-ART and control groups were compared with Wilcoxon signed-rank tests and Holm-Bonferroni correction. Here the immuneACCESS table is served through TCRdb, limited to in-frame sequences with V and J called. Missing clones are a known gap in these copies; in checked studies unresolved V genes cover under half, and the rest lacks a known reason. D and trimming come from the DNA, and the V and J calls and clone size come from that table. A total of almost 30,000 clones appear in this sample, 80% to 90% of them only once. 7% to 9.5% of the sample is held by the ten biggest clonotypes.

With regard to this clone: Its cognate antigen has yet to be identified. No much larger clone exists at a distance of one base, and base qualities are not known.

The CDR3, cysteine through phenylalanine, is 16 amino acids long. The read is trimmed to its CDR3 DNA, 48 bases read in frame from base 1. Deletion took 4 bases off V and 0 bases off J, with a span of 15 bases between the germline ends. Based on the germline V gene, the CDR1 and CDR2 sequences are KGHSH and LQKENI. Inclusion was restricted to participants for whom at least one PBMC sample before ART initiation and at least two post-ART samples were available. Every participant with HIV received treatment in the United States of America. Before DNA extraction, cryopreserved samples containing about 0.9-11 million PBMC were thawed and washed. At the time of the earliest PBMC sample, participants with HIV were aged between about 23 and 54 years. Each participant contributed PBMC samples from 1-4 timepoints before ART initiation and 2-8 timepoints after ART initiation, with a median of 7 samples. Serial HIV viral load, CD4+ T-cell count, ART history and demographic data were obtained for every participant. Using a Qiagen kit on a QIAcube, genomic DNA was extracted from unsorted PBMC, with samples processed in batches of 12.

This TCR was recovered from a man aged 50 or older with HIV. This sample comprised unsorted PBMCs, obtained 3.2 years before starting antiretroviral therapy. Rearrangement joined TRBV18 to TRBJ2-5; the D element might be TRBD1 or TRBD2, as each aligns at 6 bases. The nucleotides are TGTGCCAGCTCACTTATACCCGGGGGCTACCAAGAGACCCAGTACTTC. Translated, it gives CASSLIPGGYQETQYF.